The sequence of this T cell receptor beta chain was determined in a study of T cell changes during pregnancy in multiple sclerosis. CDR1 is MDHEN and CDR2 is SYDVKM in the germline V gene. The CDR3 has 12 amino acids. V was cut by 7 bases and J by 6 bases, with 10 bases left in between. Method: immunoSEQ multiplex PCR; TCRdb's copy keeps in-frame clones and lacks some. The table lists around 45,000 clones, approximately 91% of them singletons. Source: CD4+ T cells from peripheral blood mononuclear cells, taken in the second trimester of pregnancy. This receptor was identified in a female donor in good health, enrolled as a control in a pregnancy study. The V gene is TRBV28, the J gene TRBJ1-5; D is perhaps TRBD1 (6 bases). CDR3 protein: CASTGGFQPQHF. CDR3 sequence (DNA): TGTGCCAGCACGGGGGGCTTTCAGCCCCAGCATTTT.